The T cell receptor (beta chain) described here comes from a study of blood T cell repertoires in COVID-19. Study details: Sites across the United States, Italy and Spain contributed samples from acute and convalescent COVID-19. T cells, B-cell-depleted T cells, or PBMCs provided the cDNA or gDNA that served as material.

Original analysis: The authors estimated nucleated cell counts from reference gene primer amplification. The assay was immunoSEQ multiplex PCR, and TCRdb's table has in-frame clones only and misses some. The D gene and trimming were derived from the DNA, and the V and J assignments and clone size from that table. There are 140,000 to 150,000 clones in the sample; roughly 80% occur only once, and 3% lies in the top ten. The germline V gene encodes CDR1 SGHVS and CDR2 FNYEAQ. The CDR3 has 15 residues. The J segment lost 5 bases and the V segment lost 2 bases, leaving 7 bases of the junction unmatched. The chain couples TRBV7-6 to TRBJ1-1; 8 bases match TRBD1. The receptor was isolated from a woman in her thirties or forties with active or convalescent COVID-19. Material for sequencing was peripheral blood. This CDR3 is CASSLFTGGYTEAFF. The CDR3 DNA reads as TGTGCCAGCAGCTTATTTACAGGGGGGTATACTGAAGCTTTCTTT.